The source of this TCR beta chain is a study of neurological immune-mediated disorders. For the unsorted libraries, 2 million PBMCs stored at -80 C served as input. Study findings and constraints: CDR3 amino acid sequences found in expanded clones were never shared across subjects, suggesting private repertoires in all groups. HTLV-1-associated myelopathy had the most TCR clonal expansion, while multiple sclerosis had the least, a level that fell below healthy controls.

5'RACE employing 10-nucleotide random UMIs yielded the cDNA. TCRdb re-called the 5' RACE reads through MiXCR, storing one row per CDR3 protein. The table records some 29,000 distinct CDR3 sequences, 9.5% to 13% of them present only once. This CDR3 has 14 amino acids. Losses at the gene ends were 4 bases for V and 5 bases for J; bases not matched to a gene: 8. The germline V gene encodes CDR1 SGHRS and CDR2 YFSETQ. Notes on this clonotype: Antigen: not known.

The specimen was PBMCs. This receptor was obtained from a woman aged 55-69 years in good health. The rearrangement links TRBV5-1 to TRBJ2-5; TRBD2 matches 7 bases. CDR3 protein: CASSLTSFGETQYF. The CDR3 DNA sequence: TGCGCCAGCAGCCTGACTAGCTTCGGGGAGACCCAGTACTTC.